One sample yielded the 21 T cell receptor beta chains listed below, sequenced in a study of T cell changes during pregnancy in multiple sclerosis. Clones were read by immunoSEQ multiplex PCR, and TCRdb kept only the in-frame ones, dropping some. This sample has about 77,000 clones, with approximately 94% found just once. This sample comprised peripheral blood, obtained after pregnancy. These receptors originate from a female donor in good health, enrolled as a control in a pregnancy study.

The rearrangement links TRBV7-9 to TRBJ1-2; 8 nucleotides align to TRBD1. This CDR3 is built from 15 residues. CDR1 is SEHNR, CDR2 FQNEAQ, per germline (reference sequence). The ends lost 5 bases at V and 2 bases at J; junction bases unmatched: 7. CDR3 protein: CASSGQGTGNYGYTF. The CDR3 DNA reads as TGTGCCAGCAGCGGACAGGGAACGGGAAACTATGGCTACACCTTC.

V is TRBV28 and J is TRBJ2-6; 9 nucleotides align to TRBD1. Germline loops: CDR1 MDHEN, CDR2 SYDVKM. The junction had 11 bases not matched to a gene; V was cut back by 6 bases and J by 2 bases. The CDR3 is 18 amino acids. As DNA, the CDR3 is TGTGCCAGCAGACTTGCGGGACAGGGCATACCTGGGGCCAACGTCCTGACTTTC. It encodes CASRLAGQGIPGANVLTF.

This rearrangement joins TRBV7-8 to TRBJ2-1, with D possibly matching TRBD2 (6 bases). The V end was cut by 1 base, the J end by 0 bases, with 7 bases between. Germline CDR1 is SGHVS and CDR2 is FQNEAQ. CDR3 length: 15 residues. As DNA, the CDR3 is TGTGCCAGCAGCTTAGGCGGGATCTCCTACAATGAGCAGTTCTTC. Protein sequence: CASSLGGISYNEQFF. Based on the CDR3 plus reference TRBV7-8 and TRBJ2-1, the full variable domain is GAGVSQSPRYKVAKRGQDVALRCDPISGHVSLFWYQQALGQGPEFLTYFQNEAQLDKSGLPSDRFFAERPEGSVSTLKIQRTQQEDSAVYLCASSLGGISYNEQFFGPGTRLTVL.

This chain links TRBV7-9 with TRBJ1-5; perhaps TRBD1 as D (5 bases). V gave up 2 bases and J gave up 5 bases, with 7 bases separating them. CDR3 length equals 13 residues. From germline, CDR1 is SEHNR and CDR2 FQNEAQ (reference sequence). Here the CDR3 DNA reads TGTGCCAGCAGCTTAAGCAGGGATCAGCCCCAGCATTTT. It codes for CASSLSRDQPQHF.

V and J are TRBV7-3 and TRBJ2-5; 8 bases map to TRBD2. The V segment lost 2 bases and the J segment 2 bases; nucleotides outside the gene matches: 7. The V gene's germline CDR1 is SGHTA and CDR2 FQGTGA. This CDR3 has 16 amino acids. The CDR3 DNA is TGTGCCAGCAGCTTATTCCCGGGGGGGCAACAAGAGACCCAGTACTTC. It yields the protein CASSLFPGGQQETQYF. Using reference TRBV7-3 and TRBJ2-5 for the parts outside the CDR3, the full variable domain is GAGVSQTPSNKVTEKGKYVELRCDPISGHTALYWYRQSLGQGPEFLIYFQGTGAADDSGLPNDRFFAVRPEGSVSTLKIQRTERGDSAVYLCASSLFPGGQQETQYFGPGTRLLVL.

The V gene is TRBV28, the J gene TRBJ2-7; tentatively, D is TRBD1 (7 bases). Germline V lookup: CDR1 MDHEN, CDR2 SYDVKM. The V end was cut by 3 bases, the J end by 3 bases, with 18 bases between. This CDR3 has 16 residues. CDR3 sequence (DNA): TGTGCCAGCAGTTTTCTGCCGAGACAGGGACTCTACGAGCAGTACTTC. It encodes CASSFLPRQGLYEQYF.

Relative to its sample, this clone is medium-sized. This chain connects TRBV27 to TRBJ2-7; TRBD1 might be the D (6 bases). Trimming cost V 6 bases and J 3 bases, with 18 bases left between them. Germline values: CDR1 MNHEY, CDR2 SMNVEV (reference sequence). This CDR3 has 15 residues. The CDR3, as DNA: TGTGCCAGCAGCCCCGGGACATACGGTTACTACGAGCAGTACTTC. Protein: CASSPGTYGYYEQYF.

CDR3 in DNA: TGTGCCAGTAGTATCAGGGGGGCAGGAAACGAGCAGTACTTC. Translating it yields CASSIRGAGNEQYF. The J gene is TRBJ2-7, the V gene TRBV19; TRBD1 is a possible D gene (7 bases). Germline lookup yields CDR1 LNHDA and CDR2 SQIVND (reference sequence). V lost 3 bases and J lost 5, with 14 bases in between. The CDR3 loop spans 14 amino acids.

The CDR3 coding sequence is TGTGCCAGCAGTTCTCCGGACAGGGGGTCCGAGCAGTACTTC. Residues: CASSSPDRGSEQYF. The chain combines TRBV27 with TRBJ2-7; 10 bases match TRBD1. The CDR3 extends over 14 amino acids. J lost 6 bases, V lost 4 bases, and 6 bases had no gene match. In germline, CDR1 is MNHEY, CDR2 SMNVEV (reference sequence).

The V and J genes are TRBV16 and TRBJ2-3, with 9 bases fitting TRBD1. This CDR3 spans 15 amino acids. Germline V gene lookup returns CDR1 KGHSY and CDR2 FQNENV. The J segment lost 9 bases and the V segment lost 1 base, leaving 8 bases of the junction unmatched. CDR3: CASSQFRTGDSTQYF. The CDR3, as DNA: TGTGCCAGCAGCCAATTTAGGACAGGGGATTCAACGCAGTATTTT.

This chain uses TRBV30 with TRBJ2-7; possibly TRBD1 for D (6 bases). Germline assignment: CDR1 GTSNPN and CDR2 SVGIG (reference sequence). V lost 3 bases, J lost 0 bases, and 9 bases lay in between. This CDR3 comprises 13 residues. The CDR3 sequence: CAWSWDNSYEQYF. The CDR3 region has the DNA TGTGCCTGGAGCTGGGACAACTCCTACGAGCAGTACTTC.

CDR3 DNA sequence: TGTGCCAGCAGCAATCGACAGGGGGCTAATGAAAAACTGTTTTTT. Protein product: CASSNRQGANEKLFF. This rearrangement joins TRBV9 to TRBJ1-4, with TRBD1 identical over 9 bases. The germline V gene has CDR1 SGDLS and CDR2 YYNGEE. With 4 bases clipped from V and 3 bases from J, the junction kept 4 bases outside the gene matches. CDR3 length: 15 residues.

The gene calls are TRBV4-2 and TRBJ2-7, with 14 positions matching TRBD2. Germline V lookup: CDR1 LGHNA, CDR2 YNFKEQ. The V segment lost 1 base and the J segment 4 bases; nucleotides outside the gene matches: 9. CDR3 size: 18 residues. CDR3 in amino acids: CASSQGGTSGSLGYEQYF. Here the CDR3 DNA reads TGTGCCAGCAGCCAAGGGGGGACTAGCGGGAGTCTAGGGTACGAGCAGTACTTC.

Note on this clone: The same CDR3 also results from other DNA sequences found in this sample. The chain is built from TRBV7-2 and TRBJ1-1, with D unresolved. This CDR3 is built from 14 residues. Trimming removed 1 base from V and 0 bases from J, with 6 bases in between. The germline CDR1 and CDR2 sequences are SGHTA and FQGNSA. CDR3 bases: TGTGCCAGCAGCTTAGGGCAATTGAACACTGAAGCTTTCTTT. As protein: CASSLGQLNTEAFF.

The rearrangement links TRBV5-1 to TRBJ1-1, with D uncertain. Trimming took 3 bases from V and 6 from J, leaving 12 bases between them. This CDR3 is 13 amino acids long. Germline CDR1 and CDR2: SGHRS and YFSETQ. The CDR3 DNA sequence: TGCGCCAGCAGCTCCGTGTCCGTATCTGAAGCTTTCTTT. Its protein is CASSSVSVSEAFF. The whole variable domain, filled in from reference TRBV5-1 and TRBJ1-1, reads KAGVTQTPRYLIKTRGQQVTLSCSPISGHRSVSWYQQTPGQGLQFLFEYFSETQRNKGNFPGRFSGRQFSNSRSEMNVSTLELGDSALYLCASSSVSVSEAFFGQGTRLTVV.

This clone is a singleton in its sample. V usage is TRBV27 and J usage is TRBJ1-5; D is possibly TRBD1 (6 bases). Germline V gene sequence: CDR1 MNHEY, CDR2 SMNVEV (reference sequence). The V gene lost 3 bases and the J gene lost 2 bases, with 11 bases spanning the gap. The CDR3 is 15 amino acids. DNA of the CDR3: TGTGCCAGCAGTTTTGGCAGGGGAGGCAATCAGCCCCAGCATTTT. Translation: CASSFGRGGNQPQHF.

This clone was found once. As DNA, the CDR3 is TGTGCCAGCAGCCAAGCGCGGGTTTACGATGGCTACACCTTC. Translation gives CASSQARVYDGYTF. The chain has TRBV4-2 and TRBJ1-2; D is undetermined. Germline CDR1 LGHNA, CDR2 YNFKEQ. The CDR3 extends over 14 amino acids. V lost 1 base and J 6 bases, leaving 12 bases between the germline ends.

The V and J genes are TRBV19 and TRBJ2-3, with D tentatively TRBD2 (5 bases). This CDR3 spans 15 amino acids. V dropped 3 bases and J dropped 2 bases, with 12 bases sitting between them. CDR1 is LNHDA and CDR2 is SQIVND in the germline V gene (reference sequence). CDR3 sequence: CASSMSPGYTDTQYF. CDR3 bases: TGTGCCAGTAGTATGAGTCCGGGATACACAGATACGCAGTATTTT.

The chain joins TRBV29-1 to TRBJ1-2; possible D gene TRBD1, 6 bases. V was cut by 7 bases and J by 5 bases, with 14 bases left in between. CDR3 length: 12 amino acids. In germline, CDR1 is SQVTM, CDR2 ANQGSEA. CDR3 sequence (DNA): TGCAGCGCCTCAACAGGGTTTTATGGCTACACCTTC. It translates to CSASTGFYGYTF.

The count of this clone is one. In DNA form, the CDR3 reads TGCAGCGTTGATAAGAGGAACACTGAAGCTTTCTTT. As protein: CSVDKRNTEAFF. This chain links TRBV29-1 with TRBJ1-1, with D unclear. The germline V and J ends were trimmed by 3 bases and 1 base, with 6 bases remaining between them. The CDR3 runs to 12 residues. Germline lookup yields CDR1 SQVTM and CDR2 ANQGSEA.

This clone was seen a single time. The chain uses TRBV11-2 and TRBJ2-7, with D possibly TRBD1 on 7 matching bases. CDR3 length equals 15 residues. V dropped 5 bases and J dropped 4 bases, with 18 bases sitting between them. Germline V gene lookup returns CDR1 SGHAT and CDR2 FQNNGV. In DNA, the CDR3 is TGTGCCAGCAGCCCAGGGGGGAATTGGGCGTACGAGCAGTACTTC. Translation gives CASSPGGNWAYEQYF. Full variable domain (rest looked up from reference TRBV11-2 and TRBJ2-7): EAGVAQSPRYKIIEKRQSVAFWCNPISGHATLYWYQQILGQGPKLLIQFQNNGVVDDSQLPKDRFSAERLKGVDSTLKIQPAKLEDSAVYLCASSPGGNWAYEQYFGPGTRLTVT.